What follows are 7 T cell receptor beta chains derived from one specimen sequenced in a study of OX40 agonist ivuxolimab in advanced cancers. Only in-frame clones appear in the TCRdb table, and some are missing; sequencing was by immunoSEQ multiplex PCR. The sample records around 80,000 clones, roughly 84% being singletons. The material sequenced was CD4+ or CD8+ T cells sorted from blood, taken in a trial of the OX40 agonist ivuxolimab. The origin of the receptors is an adult with an advanced solid tumor such as melanoma, head and neck, liver or kidney cancer.

The gene calls are TRBV28 and TRBJ1-1; 7 bases line up with TRBD1. V lost 6 bases, J lost 3 bases, and 7 bases stayed unmatched. Germline V lookup: CDR1 MDHEN, CDR2 SYDVKM. This CDR3 contains 14 residues. CDR3 sequence (DNA): TGTGCCAGCAGAATACAGGGGCGGGACACTGAAGCTTTCTTT. This gives the protein CASRIQGRDTEAFF.

The rearrangement joins TRBV7-2 to TRBJ1-2, with D possibly TRBD1 on 6 matching bases. The CDR3 runs to 14 residues. With 5 bases removed from V and 0 bases from J, the gap between germline ends came to 10 bases. In germline, CDR1 is SGHTA, CDR2 FQGNSA. CDR3 DNA: TGTGCCAGCAGCCCAAGGACAGCTAACTATGGCTACACCTTC. Translating it yields CASSPRTANYGYTF.

This rearrangement joins TRBV27 to TRBJ1-4; possible D gene TRBD1, 6 bases. The CDR3 consists of 15 residues. V gave up 6 bases and J gave up 3 bases, with 14 bases separating them. Germline V gene data show CDR1 as MNHEY and CDR2 as SMNVEV (reference sequence). CDR3 coding DNA: TGTGCCAGCAGGCAACAGGGTTCTTCTAATGAAAAACTGTTTTTT. This translates into CASRQQGSSNEKLFF.

The rearrangement uses TRBV18 and TRBJ2-3; D might be TRBD2 (6 bases). The CDR3 extends over 13 amino acids. The V and J ends lost 3 bases and 6 bases respectively, with 10 bases between them. Germline CDR1 is KGHSH and CDR2 is LQKENI. CDR3 nucleotides: TGTGCCAGCTCACCGATTGGAGGGGATACGCAGTATTTT. This codes for CASSPIGGDTQYF. The full variable domain, in which reference TRBV18 and TRBJ2-3 provide the parts outside the CDR3, is NAGVMQNPRHLVRRRGQEARLRCSPMKGHSHVYWYRQLPEEGLKFMVYLQKENIIDESGMPKERFSAEFPKEGPSILRIQQVVRGDSAAYFCASSPIGGDTQYFGPGTRLTVL.

The chain links TRBV21-1 to TRBJ2-7; TRBD2, the table's D call, lacks a check against the DNA. TRBV21-1 is a pseudogene. The CDR3 is 14 residues long. The DNA for the CDR3 is TGTGCCAGCAGCAAAGAGGGAGGGGGGGACGAGCAGTACTTC. This codes for CASSKEGGGDEQYF.

The chain links TRBV19 to TRBJ1-1; 7 nucleotides agree with TRBD1. This CDR3 is built from 14 residues. Per germline, CDR1 LNHDA and CDR2 SQIVND (reference sequence). V shed 0 bases, J shed 10 bases, and the junction held 8 bases outside the gene matches. CDR3 residues: CASSIDRDREIAFF. Written as DNA, the CDR3 is TGTGCCAGTAGTATAGATAGAGACAGGGAAATAGCTTTCTTT.

This sequence joins TRBV27 and TRBJ2-6; possible D gene TRBD1, 5 bases. Germline values: CDR1 MNHEY, CDR2 SMNVEV (reference sequence). This CDR3 spans 14 amino acids. V was shortened by 5 bases and J by 2 bases, with 7 bases between the two germline ends. The DNA of the CDR3 is TGTGCCAGCAGTCCCAGGGCTGGGGCCAACGTCCTGACTTTC. Its translation is CASSPRAGANVLTF.